This T cell receptor beta chain was sequenced in a study of T cell repertoires in cytomegalovirus infection. Whole-study context: Public TCR beta signatures were indicative of both CMV infection and a matching HLA type. Study results and caveats: Using cumulative public TCR beta family frequency, the authors identified those who carried CMV together with the relevant HLA. Ex vivo, HLA-C-restricted CMV-specific TCR beta clonotypes prevailed over the rest of the response.

Using its own MiXCR run on the reads, TCRdb lists one record per CDR3 protein. The sample has roughly 310,000 distinct CDR3 sequences; 25% to 35% are singletons. The CDR3 totals 18 residues. The germline V gene has CDR1 SNHLY and CDR2 FYNNEI. J gave up 7 bases and V 8 bases, and 21 bases lay outside the gene matches. As regards this clonotype: Antigen specificity is unknown.

The sequence was collected from a human donor in good health (CMV status not recorded). Some clones in this sample may be carry-over from other donors' samples. The sequencing used cultured PBMCs, collected from culture after CMV antigen stimulation. The V and J genes are TRBV2 and TRBJ2-1; 9 bases agree with TRBD2. The CDR3 nucleotides read TGTGCCAGCCACAGTGGGTTAGCGGGAGTTCACTCCGCGAATGAGCAGTTCTTC. Its protein is CASHSGLAGVHSANEQFF.